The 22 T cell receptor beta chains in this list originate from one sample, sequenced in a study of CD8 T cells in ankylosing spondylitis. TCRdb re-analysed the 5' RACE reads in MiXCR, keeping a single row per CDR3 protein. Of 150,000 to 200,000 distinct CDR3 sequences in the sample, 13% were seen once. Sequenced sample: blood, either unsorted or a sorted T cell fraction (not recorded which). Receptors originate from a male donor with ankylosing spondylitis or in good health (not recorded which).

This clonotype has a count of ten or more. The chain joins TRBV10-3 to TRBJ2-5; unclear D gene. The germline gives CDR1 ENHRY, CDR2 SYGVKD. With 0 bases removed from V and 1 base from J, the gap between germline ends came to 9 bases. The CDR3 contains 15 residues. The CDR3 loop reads CAISESSDFQETQYF. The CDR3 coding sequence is TGTGCCATCAGTGAGTCGAGTGACTTCCAAGAGACCCAGTACTTC.

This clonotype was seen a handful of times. CDR3 region: CASSQGQGASNEQFF. As DNA, the CDR3 is TGCGCCAGCAGTCAGGGACAGGGGGCGAGCAATGAGCAGTTCTTC. The chain joins TRBV5-1 to TRBJ2-1; 12 positions agree with TRBD1. The germline V gene encodes CDR1 SGHRS and CDR2 YFSETQ. The CDR3 runs 15 residues. The ends lost 5 bases at V and 6 bases at J; junction bases unmatched: 6.

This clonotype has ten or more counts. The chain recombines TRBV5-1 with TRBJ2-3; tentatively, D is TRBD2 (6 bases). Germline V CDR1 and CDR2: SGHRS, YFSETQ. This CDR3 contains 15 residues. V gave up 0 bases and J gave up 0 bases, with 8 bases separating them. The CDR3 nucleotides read TGCGCCAGCAGCTTGGTTGCGGGGAGCACAGATACGCAGTATTTT. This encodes CASSLVAGSTDTQYF.

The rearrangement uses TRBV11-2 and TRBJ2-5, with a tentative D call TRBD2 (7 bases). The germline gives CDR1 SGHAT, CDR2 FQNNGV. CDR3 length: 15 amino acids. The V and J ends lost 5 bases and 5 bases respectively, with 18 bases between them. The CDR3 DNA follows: TGTGCCAGCAGCCCCGAGGGGGGGACCGGGGAGACCCAGTACTTC. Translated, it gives CASSPEGGTGETQYF.

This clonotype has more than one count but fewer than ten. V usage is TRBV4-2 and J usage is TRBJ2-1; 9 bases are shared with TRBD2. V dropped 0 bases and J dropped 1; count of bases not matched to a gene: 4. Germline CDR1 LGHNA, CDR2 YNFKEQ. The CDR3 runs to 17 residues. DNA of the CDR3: TGTGCCAGCAGCCAAGATACGACTAGCGGTTCCTACAATGAGCAGTTCTTC. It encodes CASSQDTTSGSYNEQFF.

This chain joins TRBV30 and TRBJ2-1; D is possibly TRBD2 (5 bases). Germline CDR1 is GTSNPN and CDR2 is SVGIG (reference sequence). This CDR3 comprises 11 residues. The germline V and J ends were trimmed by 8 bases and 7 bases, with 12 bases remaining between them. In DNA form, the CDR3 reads TGTGCCCGTCGGTCGGGGAATGAGCAGTTCTTC. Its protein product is CARRSGNEQFF.

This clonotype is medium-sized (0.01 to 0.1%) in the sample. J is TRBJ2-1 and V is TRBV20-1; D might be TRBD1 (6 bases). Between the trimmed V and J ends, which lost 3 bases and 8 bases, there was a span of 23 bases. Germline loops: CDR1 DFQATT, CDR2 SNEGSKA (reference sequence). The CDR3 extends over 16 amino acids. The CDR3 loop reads CSASFPARRWTDEQFF. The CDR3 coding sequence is TGCAGTGCTAGCTTCCCGGCTAGAAGATGGACAGATGAGCAGTTCTTC.

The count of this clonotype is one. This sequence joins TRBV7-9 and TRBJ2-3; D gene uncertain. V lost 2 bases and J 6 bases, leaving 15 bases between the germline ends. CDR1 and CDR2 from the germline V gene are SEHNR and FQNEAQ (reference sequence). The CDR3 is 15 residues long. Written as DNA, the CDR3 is TGTGCCAGCAGCTTAACCGTCAGTGGTGGGGATACGCAGTATTTT. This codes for CASSLTVSGGDTQYF.

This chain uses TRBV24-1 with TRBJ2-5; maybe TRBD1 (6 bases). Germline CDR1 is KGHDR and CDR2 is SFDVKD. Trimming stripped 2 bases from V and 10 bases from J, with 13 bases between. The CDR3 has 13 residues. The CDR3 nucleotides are TGTGCCACCAGTGATTGGGGACATGAGGGCCAGTACTTC. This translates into CATSDWGHEGQYF.

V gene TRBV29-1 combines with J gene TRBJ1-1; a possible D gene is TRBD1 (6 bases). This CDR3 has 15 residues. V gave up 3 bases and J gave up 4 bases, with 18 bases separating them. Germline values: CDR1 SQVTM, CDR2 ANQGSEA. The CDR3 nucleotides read TGCAGCGTTGAGATGGCAGGGGAAGCTTTCACTGAAGCTTTCTTT. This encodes CSVEMAGEAFTEAFF.

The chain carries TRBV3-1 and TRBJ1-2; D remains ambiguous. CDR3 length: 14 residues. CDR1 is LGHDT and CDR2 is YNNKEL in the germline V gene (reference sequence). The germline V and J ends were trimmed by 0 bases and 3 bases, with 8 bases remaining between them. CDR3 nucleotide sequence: TGTGCCAGCAGCCAAGATCGGGGTGACTATGGCTACACCTTC. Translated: CASSQDRGDYGYTF.

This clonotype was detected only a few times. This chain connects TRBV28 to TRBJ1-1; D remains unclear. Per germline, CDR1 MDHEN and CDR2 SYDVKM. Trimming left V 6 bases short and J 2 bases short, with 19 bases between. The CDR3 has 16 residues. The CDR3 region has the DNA TGTGCCAGCAGCTGGCCCTCCGTAGACTCCAACACTGAAGCTTTCTTT. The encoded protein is CASSWPSVDSNTEAFF.

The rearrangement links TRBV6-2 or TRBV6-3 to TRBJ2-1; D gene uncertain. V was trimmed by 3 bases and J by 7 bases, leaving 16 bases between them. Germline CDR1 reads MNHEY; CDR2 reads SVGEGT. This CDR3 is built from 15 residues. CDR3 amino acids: CASSYPTPGMNEQFF. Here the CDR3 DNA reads TGTGCCAGCAGTTATCCGACGCCGGGTATGAATGAGCAGTTCTTC.

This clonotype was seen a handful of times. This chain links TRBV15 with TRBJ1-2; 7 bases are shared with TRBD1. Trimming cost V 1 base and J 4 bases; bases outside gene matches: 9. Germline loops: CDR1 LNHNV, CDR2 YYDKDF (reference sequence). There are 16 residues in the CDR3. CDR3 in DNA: TGTGCCACCAGCAGAGGGCCACAGGGGTCGGGCTATGGCTACACCTTC. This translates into CATSRGPQGSGYGYTF.

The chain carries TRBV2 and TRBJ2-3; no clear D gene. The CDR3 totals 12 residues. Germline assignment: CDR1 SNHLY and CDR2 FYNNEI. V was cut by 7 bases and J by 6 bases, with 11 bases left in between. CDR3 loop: CASILIGDTQYF. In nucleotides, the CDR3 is TGTGCCAGCATCCTTATAGGGGATACGCAGTATTTT.

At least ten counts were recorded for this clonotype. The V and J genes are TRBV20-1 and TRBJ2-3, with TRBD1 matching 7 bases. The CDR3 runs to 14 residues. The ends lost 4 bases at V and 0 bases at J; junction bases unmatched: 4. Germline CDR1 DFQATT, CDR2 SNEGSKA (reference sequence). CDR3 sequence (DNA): TGCAGTGCTACCGACAGGGATAGCACAGATACGCAGTATTTT. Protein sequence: CSATDRDSTDTQYF.

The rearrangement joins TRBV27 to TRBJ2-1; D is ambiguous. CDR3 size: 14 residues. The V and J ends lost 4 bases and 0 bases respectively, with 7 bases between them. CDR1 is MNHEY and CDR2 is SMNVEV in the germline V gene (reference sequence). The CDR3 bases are TGTGCCAGCAGTTCGGCGGCCTCCTACAATGAGCAGTTCTTC. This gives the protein CASSSAASYNEQFF.

The CDR3 protein is CASRNSGGLQETQYF. Here the CDR3 DNA reads TGTGCCAGCAGGAATAGCGGGGGCCTCCAAGAGACCCAGTACTTC. The chain carries TRBV2 and TRBJ2-5; 9 bases match TRBD2. CDR3 length equals 15 residues. Germline loops: CDR1 SNHLY, CDR2 FYNNEI. V was pared by 6 bases and J by 1 base, with 6 bases of the junction left unmatched.

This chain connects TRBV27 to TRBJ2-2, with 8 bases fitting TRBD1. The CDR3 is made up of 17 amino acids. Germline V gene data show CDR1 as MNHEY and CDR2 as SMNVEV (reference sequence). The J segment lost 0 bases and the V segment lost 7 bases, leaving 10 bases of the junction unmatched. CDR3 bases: TGTGCCAGCAATAGACAGGGGTCCCCCGCGAACACCGGGGAGCTGTTTTTT. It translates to CASNRQGSPANTGELFF.

In DNA, the CDR3 is TGCAGCCCGAAGCGGGGCTGGGGCACTGAAGCTTTCTTT. It is translated as CSPKRGWGTEAFF. This chain links TRBV20-1 with TRBJ1-1, with D perhaps TRBD1 (5 bases). The CDR3 loop spans 13 amino acids. The V gene's germline CDR1 is DFQATT and CDR2 SNEGSKA (reference sequence).

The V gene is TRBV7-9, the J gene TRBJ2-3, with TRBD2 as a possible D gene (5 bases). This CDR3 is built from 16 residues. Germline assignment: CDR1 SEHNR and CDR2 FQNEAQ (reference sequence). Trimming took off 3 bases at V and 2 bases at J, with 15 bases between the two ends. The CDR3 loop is CASSFYEGAFTDTQYF. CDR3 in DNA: TGTGCCAGCAGCTTCTATGAGGGCGCTTTCACAGATACGCAGTATTTT. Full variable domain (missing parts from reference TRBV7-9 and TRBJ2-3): DTGVSQNPRHKITKRGQNVTFRCDPISEHNRLYWYRQTLGQGPEFLTYFQNEAQLEKSRLLSDRFSAERPKGSFSTLEIQRTEQGDSAMYLCASSFYEGAFTDTQYFGPGTRLTVL.

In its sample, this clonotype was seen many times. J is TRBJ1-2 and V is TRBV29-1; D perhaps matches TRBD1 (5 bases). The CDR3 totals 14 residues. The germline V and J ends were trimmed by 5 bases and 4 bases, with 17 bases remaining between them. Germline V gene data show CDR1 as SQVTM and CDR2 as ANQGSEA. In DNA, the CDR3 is TGCAGCGTTCTTGGGACGGACGGTGGCTATGGCTACACCTTC. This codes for CSVLGTDGGYGYTF.